Shown below are 5 T cell receptor beta chains from a single sample sequenced in a study of blood T cells in healthy people across ages. For the second PCR, which ran for 7 to 11 cycles, a sample-barcoded 5' primer and a J-beta primer mix were used. Via MiXCR, TCRdb re-called the 5' RACE reads, giving one row per CDR3 protein. The sample has roughly 2 million distinct CDR3 sequences, about 49% seen once. Sequencing used blood. Source of these receptors: a woman aged 40-49 years in good health.

This clonotype has ten or more counts. The chain carries TRBV13 and TRBJ2-5; D remains ambiguous. The closer fit of TRBJ2-7 to the DNA end suggests the J call may be wrong. Germline CDR1 reads PRHDT; CDR2 reads FYEKMQ (reference sequence). The CDR3 is 11 residues long. CDR3 protein: CASSLQNEQYF. The CDR3 DNA sequence: TGTGCCAGCAGCCTCCAAAACGAGCAGTACTTC.

Only a few counts were recorded for this clonotype. This chain connects TRBV12-3 or TRBV12-4 to TRBJ1-2; D remains unclear. The CDR3 spans 14 residues. Trimming stripped 3 bases from V and 0 bases from J, with 8 bases between. CDR3 DNA: TGTGCCAGCAGTTTCCCGGCAGCTAACTATGGCTACACCTTC. Translation gives CASSFPAANYGYTF.

The rearrangement links TRBV28 to TRBJ2-5; a possible D gene is TRBD2 (7 bases). CDR1 and CDR2 from the germline V gene are MDHEN and SYDVKM. Trimming stripped 3 bases from V and 11 bases from J, with 19 bases between. This CDR3 is 14 amino acids long. The CDR3 is CASSFQRGHNEQYF. The DNA of the CDR3 is TGTGCCAGCAGTTTCCAGCGGGGACACAATGAGCAGTACTTC.

The V gene is TRBV29-1, the J gene TRBJ2-7, with D hard to call. The CDR3 loop spans 11 amino acids. Per germline, CDR1 SQVTM and CDR2 ANQGSEA. V was shortened by 4 bases and J by 1 base, with 5 bases between the two germline ends. DNA of the CDR3: TGCAGCGTTGCAGAATCCTACGAGCAGTACTTC. Translating gives CSVAESYEQYF.

In its sample, this clonotype was seen many times. The chain carries TRBV10-3 and TRBJ2-6; D unresolved. Germline V gene sequence: CDR1 ENHRY, CDR2 SYGVKD. The germline V and J ends were trimmed by 2 bases and 13 bases, with 9 bases remaining between them. The CDR3 covers 12 residues. CDR3: CAISEPRRVLTF. CDR3 sequence (DNA): TGTGCCATCAGTGAGCCGCGTCGAGTCCTGACTTTC.